One and the same sample provided the 22 T cell receptor beta chains below, sequenced in a study of shared clonotypes between healthy human individuals. CD45RO-negative cells were positively selected for CCR7, leaving out terminally differentiated effector memory CD45RA+ cells. Data came from immunoSEQ multiplex PCR; TCRdb stores just in-frame clones and leaves some out. The sample lists about 1,800,000 clones; about 95% were seen once. Sequenced input: naive CD8+ T cells sorted from blood. The receptors were gathered from a man younger than 35 in good health.

V usage is TRBV28 and J usage is TRBJ1-5; no clear D gene. The CDR3 has 14 residues. Trimming cost V 3 bases and J 7 bases, with 13 bases left between them. Per the germline V gene, CDR1 is MDHEN and CDR2 is SYDVKM. CDR3 DNA sequence: TGTGCCAGCAGTTTCAGAGTGCCTGGGCAGCCCCAGCATTTT. Its translation is CASSFRVPGQPQHF. Full variable domain (rest looked up from reference TRBV28 and TRBJ1-5): DVKVTQSSRYLVKRTGEKVFLECVQDMDHENMFWYRQDPGLGLRLIYFSYDVKMKEKGDIPEGYSVSREKKERFSLILESASTNQTSMYLCASSFRVPGQPQHFGDGTRLSIL.

The gene calls are TRBV7-9 and TRBJ1-3, with D perhaps matching TRBD1 (5 bases). The length of the CDR3 is 16 residues. Trimming took 5 bases from V and 4 from J, leaving 18 bases between them. Per the germline V gene, CDR1 is SEHNR and CDR2 is FQNEAQ (reference sequence). The CDR3 region is CASSPPRGERGNTIYF. The CDR3 DNA follows: TGTGCCAGCAGCCCCCCACGGGGGGAGAGGGGAAACACCATATATTTT.

The chain has TRBV27 and TRBJ2-7; weak D call: TRBD2 (5 bases). This CDR3 has 14 residues. CDR1 is MNHEY, CDR2 SMNVEV, per germline (reference sequence). Trimming removed 7 bases at V and 6 bases at J, with 19 bases between. The DNA for the CDR3 is TGTGCCAGCAAGCACGTAGGTACTAGAAGCGAGCAGTACTTC. This codes for CASKHVGTRSEQYF.

Turning to this clone: This specimen includes other DNA sequences encoding the same CDR3. The chain uses TRBV5-6 and TRBJ2-7; D is tentatively TRBD1 or TRBD2 (5 bases each). V lost 0 bases, J lost 2 bases, and 9 bases lay in between. Looked up from germline, CDR1 is SGHDT and CDR2 is YYEEEE. This CDR3 is 14 amino acids long. The CDR3 is CASSLAGDPYEQYF. CDR3 nucleotides: TGTGCCAGCAGCTTGGCTGGGGACCCCTACGAGCAGTACTTC.

The chain joins TRBV11-2 to TRBJ2-7, with 12 nucleotides matching TRBD2. The CDR3 runs 13 residues. Per germline, CDR1 SGHAT and CDR2 FQNNGV. V lost 8 bases and J lost 6; bases outside the gene matches: 5. The CDR3 sequence is CASRLAGVPEQYF. CDR3 bases: TGTGCCAGCCGACTAGCGGGAGTTCCCGAGCAGTACTTC.

V usage is TRBV29-1 and J usage is TRBJ2-7; a possible D gene is TRBD2 (6 bases). Germline V gene lookup returns CDR1 SQVTM and CDR2 ANQGSEA. This CDR3 spans 12 amino acids. V shed 5 bases and J shed 3 bases, with 11 bases lying between them. CDR3: CSVSGEVYEQYF. In DNA, the CDR3 is TGCAGCGTTTCGGGGGAGGTCTACGAGCAGTACTTC.

V usage is TRBV4-1 and J usage is TRBJ2-7; D uncertain. Looked up from germline, CDR1 is MGHRA and CDR2 is YSYEKL. This CDR3 is built from 15 residues. V gave up 1 base and J gave up 0 bases, with 10 bases separating them. The CDR3 DNA reads as TGCGCCAGCAGCCAAGGCCCCCAAAGCTCCTACGAGCAGTACTTC. Residues: CASSQGPQSSYEQYF.

This chain connects TRBV30 to TRBJ2-7, with 8 nucleotides matching TRBD1. The germline CDR1 and CDR2 sequences are GTSNPN and SVGIG (reference sequence). The CDR3 consists of 11 residues. The J segment lost 5 bases and the V segment lost 8 bases, leaving 5 bases of the junction unmatched. This chain's CDR3 is CAGLTGDEQYF. CDR3 DNA: TGTGCCGGCCTGACAGGGGACGAGCAGTACTTC.

The chain couples TRBV6-1 to TRBJ2-1; TRBD2 matches 9 bases. J was trimmed by 10 bases and V by 3 bases; bases with no gene match: 4. The CDR3 extends over 13 amino acids. CDR1 and CDR2 (germline): MNHNS, SASEGT. The CDR3 here is CASSEPLAGEQFF. For the CDR3, the DNA is TGTGCCAGCAGTGAGCCTCTAGCGGGGGAGCAGTTCTTC.

As concerns this clone: Other DNA sequences from this sample encode an identical CDR3 as well. The V gene is TRBV27, the J gene TRBJ2-5, with 9 bases lining up with TRBD1. The CDR3 contains 13 residues. Germline V gene sequence: CDR1 MNHEY, CDR2 SMNVEV (reference sequence). V was clipped by 4 bases and J by 5 bases; unmatched bases: 2. CDR3 coding DNA: TGTGCCAGCAGTTGGGGGACAGGGGAGACCCAGTACTTC. This sequence encodes CASSWGTGETQYF.

V usage is TRBV11-2 and J usage is TRBJ2-1; 8 bases fit TRBD2. Germline-derived CDR1 and CDR2 are SGHAT and FQNNGV. V was pared by 0 bases and J by 4 bases, with 8 bases of the junction left unmatched. The CDR3 consists of 17 residues. CDR3 DNA: TGTGCCAGCAGCTTAGATCCCGACGCGGGAGGTTACAATGAGCAGTTCTTC. It is translated as CASSLDPDAGGYNEQFF. Drawing the rest from reference TRBV11-2 and TRBJ2-1, the complete variable domain is EAGVAQSPRYKIIEKRQSVAFWCNPISGHATLYWYQQILGQGPKLLIQFQNNGVVDDSQLPKDRFSAERLKGVDSTLKIQPAKLEDSAVYLCASSLDPDAGGYNEQFFGPGTRLTVL.

The rearrangement joins TRBV4-3 to TRBJ1-5; 8 bases fit TRBD1. This CDR3 comprises 18 residues. Germline V gene sequence: CDR1 LGHNA, CDR2 YSLEER. Germline trimming cut 1 base from V and 6 bases from J; bases unmatched to any gene: 14. The CDR3 DNA reads as TGCGCCAGCAGCCAAGCCTTGATCGTGACAGGGGAAGGTCAGCCCCAGCATTTT. Amino acid sequence: CASSQALIVTGEGQPQHF.

The chain recombines TRBV7-6 with TRBJ2-1; possible D gene TRBD1, 6 bases. The ends were cut back, 5 bases at V and 1 base at J, with 21 bases in the middle. The CDR3 spans 18 residues. Germline loops: CDR1 SGHVS, CDR2 FNYEAQ. The CDR3 DNA reads as TGTGCCAGCAGCGCAAACCGCCCTGGGGGCCGGTCCTACAATGAGCAGTTCTTC. Protein: CASSANRPGGRSYNEQFF.

V is TRBV19 and J is TRBJ1-5; D is possibly TRBD1 (5 bases). The CDR3 is 16 amino acids. V lost 3 bases and J lost 4, with 16 bases in between. The germline V gene encodes CDR1 LNHDA and CDR2 SQIVND (reference sequence). CDR3 loop: CASSIGEWGENQPQHF. The CDR3 nucleotides are TGTGCCAGTAGTATCGGTGAGTGGGGCGAGAATCAGCCCCAGCATTTT.

The chain has TRBV5-1 and TRBJ2-5; the D gene is possibly TRBD1 (8 bases). Between the trimmed V and J ends, which lost 3 bases and 4 bases, there was a span of 13 bases. Germline V gives CDR1 SGHRS, CDR2 YFSETQ. This CDR3 has 14 residues. For the CDR3, the DNA is TGCGCCAGCAGCTCGACAGGGGAGGGAGAGACCCAGTACTTC. Residues: CASSSTGEGETQYF.

V usage is TRBV7-9 and J usage is TRBJ1-2; no definite D call. CDR3 length equals 16 residues. The V gene's germline CDR1 is SEHNR and CDR2 FQNEAQ (reference sequence). Trimming cost V 1 base and J 0 bases, with 12 bases left between them. The CDR3 spells CASSLGLQPTNYGYTF. As DNA, the CDR3 is TGTGCCAGCAGCTTAGGATTGCAGCCCACTAACTATGGCTACACCTTC.

The rearrangement uses TRBV6-6 and TRBJ1-1; D unresolved. The V and J ends lost 5 bases and 6 bases respectively, with 22 bases between them. In germline, CDR1 is MNHNY, CDR2 SVGAGI (reference sequence). This CDR3 region has 16 residues. The CDR3 DNA is TGTGCCAGCAGTCCCCTGGGCGACGTTGAATGGGCTGAAGCTTTCTTT. It yields the protein CASSPLGDVEWAEAFF.

The chain carries TRBV29-1 and TRBJ2-7; D might be TRBD1 (6 bases). The CDR3 extends over 13 amino acids. The ends were cut back, 5 bases at V and 3 bases at J, with 14 bases in the middle. Looked up from germline, CDR1 is SQVTM and CDR2 is ANQGSEA. CDR3 in DNA: TGCAGCGTTCCGGGACAACGTAACTACGAGCAGTACTTC. Protein product: CSVPGQRNYEQYF.

The chain is built from TRBV6-6 and TRBJ2-3; D is undetermined. V was shortened by 8 bases and J by 2 bases, with 11 bases between the two germline ends. Germline values: CDR1 MNHNY, CDR2 SVGAGI (reference sequence). The CDR3 runs 13 residues. The CDR3 reads CASAHPVTDTQYF. CDR3 sequence (DNA): TGTGCCAGCGCCCATCCCGTCACAGATACGCAGTATTTT.

The chain carries TRBV2 and TRBJ2-1; 10 bases match TRBD1. The CDR3 is 15 amino acids. After removal of 7 bases from V and 7 bases from J, the junction contained 10 bases not matched to a gene. CDR1 and CDR2 (germline): SNHLY, FYNNEI. The CDR3 nucleotides are TGTGCCAGCATGACCCCCGGACAGGGGGATAATGAGCAGTTCTTC. This gives the protein CASMTPGQGDNEQFF.

DNA for the CDR3: TGCGCCAGCAGCCACCTCGAAGGTAAGAACACTGAAGCTTTCTTT. Translating it yields CASSHLEGKNTEAFF. This chain uses TRBV4-3 with TRBJ1-1; D gene unclear. Germline V gene sequence: CDR1 LGHNA, CDR2 YSLEER. The V end lost 3 bases, the J end lost 1 base, and 12 bases lay between the germline ends. The CDR3 loop spans 15 amino acids.

Here the CDR3 reads CASSDVEVSGNTIYF. The CDR3 nucleotides are TGTGCCAGCAGTGACGTGGAGGTCTCTGGAAACACCATATATTTT. This chain connects TRBV2 to TRBJ1-3; no reliable D call. The CDR3 sequence is 15 residues long. CDR1 SNHLY and CDR2 FYNNEI come from the germline V gene. V lost 3 bases to trimming and J lost 0 bases, with 9 bases between them.